These 27 T cell receptor beta chains share one sample of origin, sequenced in a study of blood T cell repertoires in COVID-19. Repertoires were generated with immunoSEQ multiplex PCR, while TCRdb's copy carries only in-frame clones and drops some. The sample has 120,000 or so clones, almost 70% seen once; the top ten hold 2% to 2.5%. Specimen: peripheral blood. The receptor source for this set is a woman in her 70s with acute or convalescent COVID-19.

The gene calls are TRBV7-3 and TRBJ2-5, with D maybe TRBD2 (5 bases). The V end was cut by 5 bases, the J end by 7 bases, with 17 bases between. Germline CDR1 and CDR2: SGHTA and FQGTGA. The CDR3 is 14 amino acids. CDR3 coding DNA: TGTGCCAGCAGCCCCAGCGGCGCCGAAGGGACCCAGTACTTC. Protein product: CASSPSGAEGTQYF.

The sample holds many counts of this clone. The chain couples TRBV27 to TRBJ2-1, with 13 bases matching TRBD2. Germline-derived CDR1 and CDR2 are MNHEY and SMNVEV (reference sequence). The CDR3 has 16 residues. V trimming: 6 bases; J trimming: 6 bases; junction bases outside the gene matches: 8. The DNA for the CDR3 is TGTGCCAGCAGCCCGCTAGGGACTAGCGGGATCAATGAGCAGTTCTTC. Translating it yields CASSPLGTSGINEQFF.

This clone appeared once. J is TRBJ1-1 and V is TRBV10-1; a weak D match, TRBD1 (5 bases). The germline V and J ends were trimmed by 4 bases and 0 bases, with 15 bases remaining between them. Germline CDR1 reads WNHNN; CDR2 reads SYGVQD (reference sequence). The CDR3 sequence is 16 residues long. CDR3 sequence reads: CASSATGKPMNTEAFF. CDR3 coding DNA: TGCGCCAGCAGTGCTACAGGCAAGCCCATGAACACTGAAGCTTTCTTT.

The CDR3 DNA is TGTGCCAGCAGCCAACTTACTGGGCAGTCCCAAGAGACCCAGTACTTC. This gives the protein CASSQLTGQSQETQYF. The chain is built from TRBV14 and TRBJ2-5; no definite D call. CDR3 length: 16 residues. Germline V lookup: CDR1 SGHDN, CDR2 FVKESK. V lost 2 bases to trimming and J lost 1 base, with 14 bases between them.

J is TRBJ1-3 and V is TRBV18; no reliable D call. The CDR3 is 13 residues long. Between the trimmed V and J ends, which lost 5 bases and 0 bases, there was a span of 5 bases. CDR1 is KGHSH, CDR2 LQKENI, per germline. CDR3 DNA: TGTGCCAGCTCAGAGTCCTCTGGAAACACCATATATTTT. It encodes CASSESSGNTIYF.

This sequence joins TRBV27 and TRBJ1-2; 9 bases fit TRBD1. Germline CDR1 MNHEY, CDR2 SMNVEV (reference sequence). Losses at the gene ends were 2 bases for V and 6 bases for J; bases not matched to a gene: 10. The CDR3 extends over 16 amino acids. CDR3 nucleotides: TGTGCCAGCAGTTTAACCCCGACCCGGACAGGGGATGGCTACACCTTC. This codes for CASSLTPTRTGDGYTF.

V and J are TRBV10-3 and TRBJ1-1; TRBD1 agrees at 7 bases. The trim removed 4 bases at V and 4 bases at J, leaving 9 bases unmatched. The CDR3 has 15 amino acids. The germline V gene has CDR1 ENHRY and CDR2 SYGVKD. The CDR3 bases are TGTGCCATCAGTGCCGAGGGACAGCTTATCACTGAAGCTTTCTTT. It encodes CAISAEGQLITEAFF.

The chain recombines TRBV27 with TRBJ1-2; 9 bases match TRBD1. The germline V gene encodes CDR1 MNHEY and CDR2 SMNVEV (reference sequence). The CDR3 loop spans 15 amino acids. After removal of 2 bases from V and 6 bases from J, the junction contained 7 bases not matched to a gene. Here the CDR3 DNA reads TGTGCCAGCAGTTTACAAGGACAGGGGTTGCATGGCTACACCTTC. Its translation: CASSLQGQGLHGYTF.

The J gene is TRBJ1-2, the V gene TRBV14; the D gene is possibly TRBD1 (6 bases). The CDR3 is 14 residues long. CDR1 is SGHDN and CDR2 is FVKESK in the germline V gene. The ends were cut back, 3 bases at V and 7 bases at J, with 15 bases in the middle. CDR3 coding DNA: TGTGCCAGCAGCCAGATACAGGGCCGCCTTGGCTACACCTTC. Encoded protein: CASSQIQGRLGYTF.

The V gene is TRBV21-1, the J gene TRBJ2-7; the D call of TRBD2 is as the table states it, not checked on the DNA. TRBV21-1 is a pseudogene segment. The CDR3 extends over 15 amino acids. The CDR3 DNA sequence: TGTGCCAGCAGCTCAACTAGCGGGAGTTCCTACGAGCAGTACTTC. It is translated as CASSSTSGSSYEQYF.

The CDR3 reads CASSIEGGGNQPQHF. DNA of the CDR3: TGTGCCAGTAGTATAGAGGGGGGTGGCAATCAGCCCCAGCATTTT. V usage is TRBV19 and J usage is TRBJ1-5, with D tentatively TRBD1 (5 bases). The CDR3 is 15 residues long. Germline-derived CDR1 and CDR2 are LNHDA and SQIVND (reference sequence). The V end was cut by 0 bases, the J end by 2 bases, with 8 bases between.

CDR3 sequence reads: CASSLPLAGGVGELFF. In DNA form, the CDR3 reads TGTGCCAGCAGCTTGCCCTTAGCGGGGGGGGTCGGGGAGCTGTTTTTT. The chain couples TRBV5-4 to TRBJ2-2; TRBD2 matches at 11 bases. Germline-derived CDR1 and CDR2 are SGHNT and YYREEE (reference sequence). The CDR3 covers 16 residues. V lost 1 base and J lost 7; bases outside the gene matches: 6. Variable domain in full (rest from reference TRBV5-4 and TRBJ2-2): ETGVTQSPTHLIKTRGQQVTLRCSSQSGHNTVSWYQQALGQGPQFIFQYYREEENGRGNFPPRFSGLQFPNYSSELNVNALELDDSALYLCASSLPLAGGVGELFFGEGSRLTVL.

V gene TRBV9 combines with J gene TRBJ1-1, with D tentatively TRBD1 (5 bases). Germline loops: CDR1 SGDLS, CDR2 YYNGEE. V lost 0 bases and J lost 6, with 12 bases in between. The CDR3 length is 14 residues. The CDR3 DNA is TGTGCCAGCAGCGTAGCTCCAGGGCCTTCTGAAGCTTTCTTT. Translation: CASSVAPGPSEAFF.

This rearrangement joins TRBV12-3 or TRBV12-4 to TRBJ1-5; D gene unclear. With 6 bases removed from V and 5 bases from J, the gap between germline ends came to 8 bases. The CDR3 is 12 amino acids. The CDR3 DNA reads TGTGCCAGCAGCCTGAGCTATCAGCCCCAGCATTTT. Encoded protein: CASSLSYQPQHF.

The chain employs TRBV5-1 and TRBJ2-1, with 14 bases matching TRBD2. The length of the CDR3 is 15 residues. Germline lookup yields CDR1 SGHRS and CDR2 YFSETQ. J gave up 10 bases and V 3 bases, and 6 bases lay outside the gene matches. This CDR3 is CASSWGLAGVGEQFF. CDR3 sequence (DNA): TGCGCCAGCAGCTGGGGACTAGCGGGAGTAGGAGAGCAGTTCTTC.

The CDR3 region is CASSPMVSSGANVLTF. The DNA of the CDR3 is TGTGCCAGCTCACCAATGGTGAGCTCTGGGGCCAACGTCCTGACTTTC. The chain carries TRBV18 and TRBJ2-6; D is uncertain. With 2 bases removed from V and 0 bases from J, the gap between germline ends came to 8 bases. The CDR3 consists of 16 residues. Germline V CDR1 and CDR2: KGHSH, LQKENI.

The rearrangement uses TRBV6-6 and TRBJ1-2; D remains ambiguous. This CDR3 is built from 12 residues. V lost 6 bases, J lost 0 bases, and 5 bases lay in between. Germline CDR1 and CDR2: MNHNY and SVGAGI (reference sequence). CDR3 protein: CASSGANYGYTF. CDR3 DNA sequence: TGTGCCAGCAGCGGAGCTAACTATGGCTACACCTTC.

This rearrangement joins TRBV7-2 to TRBJ2-3, with 9 bases matching TRBD1. J lost 0 bases, V lost 6 bases, and 4 bases had no gene match. Germline CDR1 reads SGHTA; CDR2 reads FQGNSA. The CDR3 sequence is 15 residues long. CDR3 coding DNA: TGTGCCAGCAGTTCACAGGGGGCCAGCACAGATACGCAGTATTTT. This codes for CASSSQGASTDTQYF. Looking up the rest from reference TRBV7-2 and TRBJ2-3 gives the full variable domain: GAGVSQSPSNKVTEKGKDVELRCDPISGHTALYWYRQSLGQGLEFLIYFQGNSAPDKSGLPSDRFSAERTGGSVSTLTIQRTQQEDSAVYLCASSSQGASTDTQYFGPGTRLTVL.

The chain uses TRBV19 and TRBJ2-1; TRBD1 aligns across 8 bases. CDR1 and CDR2 from the germline V gene are LNHDA and SQIVND (reference sequence). V gave up 7 bases and J gave up 6 bases; unmatched junction bases: 11. CDR3 length: 15 residues. CDR3 DNA sequence: TGTGCCAGTAAACAACGGACAGGGAAAATCAATGAGCAGTTCTTC. Translation: CASKQRTGKINEQFF.

The rearrangement links TRBV7-2 to TRBJ2-2, with TRBD2 identical over 10 bases. Germline V gives CDR1 SGHTA, CDR2 FQGNSA. V was pared by 1 base and J by 7 bases, with 9 bases of the junction left unmatched. The CDR3 has 17 residues. The CDR3 here is CASSLVVMASGSGELFF. The CDR3 coding sequence is TGTGCCAGCAGCTTAGTTGTGATGGCTAGCGGGAGCGGGGAGCTGTTTTTT.

V is TRBV11-2 and J is TRBJ2-7, with 10 bases fitting TRBD1. J gave up 7 bases and V 3 bases, and 15 bases lay outside the gene matches. The CDR3 is made up of 17 amino acids. Germline V gene lookup returns CDR1 SGHAT and CDR2 FQNNGV. Written as DNA, the CDR3 is TGTGCCAGCAGCTTGAGGGGAAGACAGGGGGCAGTGGAGGAGCAGTACTTC. It yields the protein CASSLRGRQGAVEEQYF.

The chain couples TRBV13 to TRBJ1-1, with 8 bases matching TRBD1. The length of the CDR3 is 14 residues. Per the germline V gene, CDR1 is PRHDT and CDR2 is FYEKMQ (reference sequence). J gave up 3 bases and V 3 bases, and 3 bases lay outside the gene matches. CDR3 sequence: CASSFTGGDTEAFF. CDR3 sequence (DNA): TGTGCCAGCAGCTTCACAGGGGGGGACACTGAAGCTTTCTTT.

In its sample, this clone was seen a few times. J is TRBJ2-7 and V is TRBV19, with 8 bases lining up with TRBD2. Germline CDR1 is LNHDA and CDR2 is SQIVND (reference sequence). CDR3 length: 16 residues. After removal of 8 bases from V and 2 bases from J, the junction contained 14 bases not matched to a gene. The CDR3: CASSLAGPPHPYEQYF. In DNA form, the CDR3 reads TGTGCCAGTTCCCTAGCGGGCCCACCTCATCCCTACGAGCAGTACTTC.

The rearrangement uses TRBV6-5 and TRBJ1-1, with 9 bases identical to TRBD1. The V gene end was trimmed by 11 bases and the J gene end by 2 bases; junction bases not matched to a gene: 6. Germline V gene lookup returns CDR1 MNHEY and CDR2 SVGAGI. This CDR3 region has 13 residues. The CDR3 DNA sequence: TGTGCCGGAACAGGGGGCGGAAACACTGAAGCTTTCTTT. Protein product: CAGTGGGNTEAFF.

This clone appeared many times. The V and J genes are TRBV2 and TRBJ1-1; possibly TRBD1 for D (5 bases). The germline V gene has CDR1 SNHLY and CDR2 FYNNEI. The V and J ends lost 4 bases and 2 bases respectively, with 14 bases between them. This CDR3 spans 15 amino acids. The CDR3, as DNA: TGTGCCAGCAGTGTGCGGGGCAATCTTAACACTGAAGCTTTCTTT. Its protein is CASSVRGNLNTEAFF.

This clone was counted a few times. The chain combines TRBV19 with TRBJ2-3; D is ambiguous. CDR1 is LNHDA and CDR2 is SQIVND in the germline V gene (reference sequence). Trimming shortened V by 5 bases and J by 2 bases, and 11 bases separated the two germline ends. The CDR3 contains 14 residues. As DNA, the CDR3 is TGTGCCAGTAGTTTGGGCAGCTACACAGATACGCAGTATTTT. It yields the protein CASSLGSYTDTQYF.

The sample holds a few counts of this clone. The chain uses TRBV4-3 and TRBJ1-1; 7 bases are shared with TRBD1. Trimming at V came to 1 base and at J to 9 bases, leaving 5 bases not matched to a gene. The CDR3 is 13 amino acids. CDR1 and CDR2 from the germline V gene are LGHNA and YSLEER. CDR3 in amino acids: CASSQAGTAKAFF. The CDR3 DNA is TGCGCCAGCAGCCAAGCAGGGACAGCCAAAGCTTTCTTT.